The 10 T cell receptor beta chains below all came from one sample that was sequenced in a study of OX40 agonist ivuxolimab in advanced cancers. Data came from immunoSEQ multiplex PCR; TCRdb stores just in-frame clones and leaves some out. The sample carries about 66,000 clones, under 85% recorded once. The material was CD4+ or CD8+ T cells sorted from blood, obtained in a trial of the OX40 agonist ivuxolimab. Every receptor here comes from an adult with an advanced solid tumor such as melanoma, head and neck, liver or kidney cancer.

V usage is TRBV7-2 and J usage is TRBJ1-5; TRBD1 might be the D (6 bases). This CDR3 region has 15 residues. Deletions cut 0 bases from V and 6 bases from J, with 12 bases between. The germline V gene has CDR1 SGHTA and CDR2 FQGNSA. Here the CDR3 DNA reads TGTGCCAGCAGCTTAGCTGCGCCAGGGGTTCAGCCCCAGCATTTT. Translating it yields CASSLAAPGVQPQHF.

For the CDR3, the DNA is TGCGCCAGCAGCCAAGCCCCAGGGGAACATGGCTACACCTTC. Encoded protein: CASSQAPGEHGYTF. The chain has TRBV4-1 and TRBJ1-2; perhaps TRBD1 as D (6 bases). Trimming pared 1 base from V and 6 bases from J, leaving 12 bases between. The CDR3 consists of 14 residues. CDR1 is MGHRA, CDR2 YSYEKL, per germline.

The rearrangement uses TRBV28 and TRBJ1-6, with no clear D. V was trimmed by 1 base and J by 4 bases, leaving 11 bases between them. The CDR3 length is 16 residues. Germline V CDR1 and CDR2: MDHEN, SYDVKM. The CDR3 DNA reads as TGTGCCAGCAGTTTATCGGGGTATGGGTATAATTCACCCCTCCACTTT. Translation gives CASSLSGYGYNSPLHF.

This clone was seen more than once but under ten times. This chain joins TRBV5-6 and TRBJ2-7; weak D call: TRBD2 (5 bases). The CDR3 is made up of 11 amino acids. Germline CDR1 reads SGHDT; CDR2 reads YYEEEE. V gave up 3 bases and J gave up 4 bases, with 5 bases separating them. The CDR3 sequence is CASSWRYEQYF. DNA of the CDR3: TGTGCCAGCAGCTGGAGGTACGAGCAGTACTTC.

This clone showed up just once. The chain combines TRBV29-1 with TRBJ2-1; 14 bases agree with TRBD2. V gave up 6 bases and J gave up 14 bases; unmatched junction bases: 12. The germline V gene encodes CDR1 SQVTM and CDR2 ANQGSEA. The CDR3 contains 14 residues. CDR3 coding DNA: TGCAGCGTGTTGACTAGCGGGAGGGCCCGGATGAAGTTCTTC. This gives the protein CSVLTSGRARMKFF.

The genes are TRBV6-6 and TRBJ1-1; D gene unclear. This CDR3 is built from 12 residues. Germline lookup yields CDR1 MNHNY and CDR2 SVGAGI (reference sequence). The V gene lost 8 bases and the J gene lost 5 bases, with 12 bases spanning the gap. The CDR3 DNA sequence: TGTGCCAGCGAGATGAGTGGTACTGAAGCTTTCTTT. Translating it yields CASEMSGTEAFF.

The count of this clone is one. This sequence joins TRBV19 and TRBJ2-5, with D perhaps matching TRBD1 or TRBD2 (5 bases each). The germline gives CDR1 LNHDA, CDR2 SQIVND (reference sequence). Trimming cost V 1 base and J 4 bases, with 13 bases left between them. This CDR3 is built from 15 residues. The CDR3 DNA is TGTGCCAGTAGTATAGTTCAAGGTGGGGGAGAGACCCAGTACTTC. It translates to CASSIVQGGGETQYF.

The V and J genes are TRBV6-1 and TRBJ1-1, with D unresolved. Deletions cut 2 bases from V and 1 base from J, with 5 bases between. This CDR3 region has 13 residues. Germline CDR1 is MNHNS and CDR2 is SASEGT. The chain's CDR3 is CASSERENTEAFF. The CDR3 DNA is TGTGCCAGCAGTGAACGGGAGAACACTGAAGCTTTCTTT.

The chain couples TRBV6-6 to TRBJ1-5; a weak D match, TRBD1 (6 bases). CDR1 is MNHNY, CDR2 SVGAGI, per germline (reference sequence). This CDR3 region has 14 residues. With 6 bases removed from V and 7 bases from J, the gap between germline ends came to 16 bases. The CDR3 spells CASSSTRGGQPQHF. The CDR3 DNA reads TGTGCCAGCAGCTCTACGAGGGGGGGGCAGCCCCAGCATTTT.

The chain uses TRBV6-1 and TRBJ2-7; TRBD1 or TRBD2 may be the D gene (5 bases each). The CDR3 runs 15 residues. V was trimmed by 7 bases and J by 0 bases, leaving 16 bases between them. Germline-derived CDR1 and CDR2 are MNHNS and SASEGT. This CDR3 reads CASTLRDGTSYEQYF. CDR3 DNA sequence: TGTGCCAGCACATTGAGGGACGGCACCTCCTACGAGCAGTACTTC.